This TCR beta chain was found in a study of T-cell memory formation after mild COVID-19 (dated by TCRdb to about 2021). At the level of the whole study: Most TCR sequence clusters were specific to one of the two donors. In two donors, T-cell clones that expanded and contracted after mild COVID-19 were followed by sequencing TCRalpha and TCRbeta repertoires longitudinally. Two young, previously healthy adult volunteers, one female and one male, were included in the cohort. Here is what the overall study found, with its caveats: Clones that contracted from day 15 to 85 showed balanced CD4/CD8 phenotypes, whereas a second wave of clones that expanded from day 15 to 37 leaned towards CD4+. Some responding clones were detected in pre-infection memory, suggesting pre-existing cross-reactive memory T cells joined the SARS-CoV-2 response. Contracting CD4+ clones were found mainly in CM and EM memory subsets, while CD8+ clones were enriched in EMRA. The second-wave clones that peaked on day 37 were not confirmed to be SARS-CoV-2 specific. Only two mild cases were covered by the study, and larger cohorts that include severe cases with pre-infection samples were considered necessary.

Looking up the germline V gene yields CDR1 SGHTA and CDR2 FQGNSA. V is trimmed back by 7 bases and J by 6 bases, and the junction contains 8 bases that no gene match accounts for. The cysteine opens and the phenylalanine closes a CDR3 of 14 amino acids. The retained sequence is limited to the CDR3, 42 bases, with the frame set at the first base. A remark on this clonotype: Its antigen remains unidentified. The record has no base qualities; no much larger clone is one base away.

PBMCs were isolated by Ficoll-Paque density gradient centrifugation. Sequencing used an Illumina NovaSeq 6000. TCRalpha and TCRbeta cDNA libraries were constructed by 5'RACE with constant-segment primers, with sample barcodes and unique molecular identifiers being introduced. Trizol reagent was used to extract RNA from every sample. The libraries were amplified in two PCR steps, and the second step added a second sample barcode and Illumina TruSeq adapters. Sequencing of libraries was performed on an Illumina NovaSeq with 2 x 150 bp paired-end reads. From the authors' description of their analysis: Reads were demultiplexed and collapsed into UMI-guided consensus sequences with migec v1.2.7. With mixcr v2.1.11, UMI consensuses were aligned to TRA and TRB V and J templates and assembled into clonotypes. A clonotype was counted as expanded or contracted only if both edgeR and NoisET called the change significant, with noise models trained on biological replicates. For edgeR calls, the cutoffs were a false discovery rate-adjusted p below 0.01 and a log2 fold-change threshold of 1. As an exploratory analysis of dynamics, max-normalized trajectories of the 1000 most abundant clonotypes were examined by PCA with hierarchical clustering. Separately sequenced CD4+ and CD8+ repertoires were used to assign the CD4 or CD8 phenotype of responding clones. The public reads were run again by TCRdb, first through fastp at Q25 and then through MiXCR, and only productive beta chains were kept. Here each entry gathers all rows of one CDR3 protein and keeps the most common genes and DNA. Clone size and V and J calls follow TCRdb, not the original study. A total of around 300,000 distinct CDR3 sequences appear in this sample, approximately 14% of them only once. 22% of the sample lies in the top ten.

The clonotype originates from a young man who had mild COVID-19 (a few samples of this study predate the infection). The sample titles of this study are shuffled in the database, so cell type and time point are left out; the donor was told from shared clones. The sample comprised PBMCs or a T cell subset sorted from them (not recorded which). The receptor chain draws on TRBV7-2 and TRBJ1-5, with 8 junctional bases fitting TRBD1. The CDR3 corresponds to CASTLDRESQPQHF. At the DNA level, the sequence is TGTGCCAGCACCCTGGACAGGGAAAGTCAGCCCCAGCATTTT. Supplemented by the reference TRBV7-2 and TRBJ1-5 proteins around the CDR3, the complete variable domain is GAGVSQSPSNKVTEKGKDVELRCDPISGHTALYWYRQSLGQGLEFLIYFQGNSAPDKSGLPSDRFSAERTGGSVSTLTIQRTQQEDSAVYLCASTLDRESQPQHFGDGTRLSIL.